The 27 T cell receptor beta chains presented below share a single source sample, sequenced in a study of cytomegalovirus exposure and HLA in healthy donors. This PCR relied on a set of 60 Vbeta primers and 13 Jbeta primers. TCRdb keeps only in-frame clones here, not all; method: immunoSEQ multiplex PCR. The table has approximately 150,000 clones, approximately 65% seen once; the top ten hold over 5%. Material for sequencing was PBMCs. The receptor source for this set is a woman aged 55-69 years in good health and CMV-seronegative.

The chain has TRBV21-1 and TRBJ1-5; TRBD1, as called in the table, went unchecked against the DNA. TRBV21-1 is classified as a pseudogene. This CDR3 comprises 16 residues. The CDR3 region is CASSSHRVFGNQPQHF. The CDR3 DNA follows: TGTGCCAGCAGCAGCCACAGGGTATTTGGCAATCAGCCCCAGCATTTT.

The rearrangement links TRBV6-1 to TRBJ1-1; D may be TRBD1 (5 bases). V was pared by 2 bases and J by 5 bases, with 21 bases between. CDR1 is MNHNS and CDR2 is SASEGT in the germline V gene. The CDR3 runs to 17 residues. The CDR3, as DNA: TGTGCCAGCAGTGAAAATATGGCAGGGAGGGCTGGGACTGAAGCTTTCTTT. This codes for CASSENMAGRAGTEAFF.

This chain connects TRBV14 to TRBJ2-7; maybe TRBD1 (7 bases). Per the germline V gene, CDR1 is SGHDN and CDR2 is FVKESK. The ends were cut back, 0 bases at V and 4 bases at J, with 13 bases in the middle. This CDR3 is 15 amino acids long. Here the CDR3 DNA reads TGTGCCAGCAGCCAAGACCCGACAGGGAGGTACGAGCAGTACTTC. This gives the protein CASSQDPTGRYEQYF.

CDR3 in amino acids: CASSPSPIGTGGSSEKLFF. CDR3 nucleotides: TGCGCCAGCAGCCCCTCACCCATAGGGACAGGGGGGAGTAGTGAAAAACTGTTTTTT. The chain combines TRBV5-1 with TRBJ1-4, with 11 bases lining up with TRBD1. V gave up 4 bases and J gave up 7 bases; unmatched junction bases: 18. This CDR3 has 19 residues. Germline values: CDR1 SGHRS, CDR2 YFSETQ.

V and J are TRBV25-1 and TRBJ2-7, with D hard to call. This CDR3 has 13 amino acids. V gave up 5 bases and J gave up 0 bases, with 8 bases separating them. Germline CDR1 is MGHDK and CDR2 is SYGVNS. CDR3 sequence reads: CASSNPNSYEQYF. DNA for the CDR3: TGTGCCAGCAGTAATCCTAACTCCTACGAGCAGTACTTC.

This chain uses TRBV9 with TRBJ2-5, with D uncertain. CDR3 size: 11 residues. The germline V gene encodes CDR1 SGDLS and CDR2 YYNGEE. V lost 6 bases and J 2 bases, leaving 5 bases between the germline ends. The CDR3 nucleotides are TGTGCCAGCACTGTGCAAGAGACCCAGTACTTC. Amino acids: CASTVQETQYF.

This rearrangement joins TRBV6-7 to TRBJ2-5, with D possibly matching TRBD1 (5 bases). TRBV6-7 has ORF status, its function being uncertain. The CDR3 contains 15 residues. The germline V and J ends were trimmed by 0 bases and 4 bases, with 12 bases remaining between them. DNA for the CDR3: TGTGCCAGCAGTTACTCAAAAGGGGTGGGAGAGACCCAGTACTTC. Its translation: CASSYSKGVGETQYF.

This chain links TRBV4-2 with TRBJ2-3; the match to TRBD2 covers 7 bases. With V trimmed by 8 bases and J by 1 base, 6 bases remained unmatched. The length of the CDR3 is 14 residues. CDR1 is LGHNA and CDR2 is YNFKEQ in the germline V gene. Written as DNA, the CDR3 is TGTGCCAGCGGACGGGAGGTGGGCACAGATACGCAGTATTTT. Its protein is CASGREVGTDTQYF.

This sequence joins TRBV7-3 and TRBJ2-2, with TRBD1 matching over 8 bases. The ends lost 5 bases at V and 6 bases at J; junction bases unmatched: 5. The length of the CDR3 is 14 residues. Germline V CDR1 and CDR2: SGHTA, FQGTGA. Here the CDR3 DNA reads TGTGCCAGCAGCCGGACAGGGACCCCCGGGGAGCTGTTTTTT. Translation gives CASSRTGTPGELFF. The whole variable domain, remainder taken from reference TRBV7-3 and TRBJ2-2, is GAGVSQTPSNKVTEKGKYVELRCDPISGHTALYWYRQSLGQGPEFLIYFQGTGAADDSGLPNDRFFAVRPEGSVSTLKIQRTERGDSAVYLCASSRTGTPGELFFGEGSRLTVL.

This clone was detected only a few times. The CDR3 loop reads CASRGGRAPSYEQYF. CDR3 nucleotide sequence: TGTGCCAGCAGGGGGGGAAGGGCCCCTTCCTACGAGCAGTACTTC. The gene calls are TRBV5-4 and TRBJ2-7; the D gene is possibly TRBD2 (6 bases). Trimming took 5 bases from V and 1 from J, leaving 16 bases between them. Germline V gives CDR1 SGHNT, CDR2 YYREEE (reference sequence). The CDR3 has 15 residues.

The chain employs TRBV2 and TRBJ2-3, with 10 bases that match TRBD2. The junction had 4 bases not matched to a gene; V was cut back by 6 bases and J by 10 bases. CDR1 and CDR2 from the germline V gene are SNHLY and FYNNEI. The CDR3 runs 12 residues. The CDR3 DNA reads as TGTGCCAGCAGGGATAGCGGGGGGCCGCAGTATTTT. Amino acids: CASRDSGGPQYF.

The CDR3 reads CASSQGLRVDTGELFF. The CDR3, as DNA: TGTGCCAGCAGCCAGGGTCTCAGAGTTGACACCGGGGAGCTGTTTTTT. The gene calls are TRBV5-4 and TRBJ2-2; D is perhaps TRBD1 (5 bases). The ends were cut back, 4 bases at V and 3 bases at J, with 16 bases in the middle. Germline CDR1 SGHNT, CDR2 YYREEE (reference sequence). CDR3 length: 16 amino acids.

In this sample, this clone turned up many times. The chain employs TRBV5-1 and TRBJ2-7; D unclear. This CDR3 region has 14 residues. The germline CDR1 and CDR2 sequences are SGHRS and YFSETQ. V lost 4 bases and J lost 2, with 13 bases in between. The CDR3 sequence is CASSPMGPPYEQYF. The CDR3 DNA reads TGCGCCAGCAGCCCCATGGGCCCTCCCTACGAGCAGTACTTC.

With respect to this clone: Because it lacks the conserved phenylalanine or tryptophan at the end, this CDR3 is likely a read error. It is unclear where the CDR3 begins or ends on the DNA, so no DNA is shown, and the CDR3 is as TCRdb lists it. CDR3: CASSSSSRG. The chain has TRBV27 and TRBJ1-2. Germline loops: CDR1 MNHEY, CDR2 SMNVEV (reference sequence). The CDR3 length is 9 residues, termini included.

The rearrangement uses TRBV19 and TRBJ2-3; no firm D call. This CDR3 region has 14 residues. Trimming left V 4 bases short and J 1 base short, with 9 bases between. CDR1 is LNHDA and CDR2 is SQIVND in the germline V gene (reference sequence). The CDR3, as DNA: TGTGCCAGTAGTAAGCGATGGGGCACAGATACGCAGTATTTT. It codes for CASSKRWGTDTQYF.

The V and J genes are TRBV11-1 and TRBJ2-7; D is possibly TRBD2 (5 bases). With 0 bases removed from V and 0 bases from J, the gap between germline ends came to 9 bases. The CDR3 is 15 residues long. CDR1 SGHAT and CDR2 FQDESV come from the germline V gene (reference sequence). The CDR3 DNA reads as TGTGCCAGCAGCTTAGCGGGAGACACCTCCTACGAGCAGTACTTC. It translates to CASSLAGDTSYEQYF.

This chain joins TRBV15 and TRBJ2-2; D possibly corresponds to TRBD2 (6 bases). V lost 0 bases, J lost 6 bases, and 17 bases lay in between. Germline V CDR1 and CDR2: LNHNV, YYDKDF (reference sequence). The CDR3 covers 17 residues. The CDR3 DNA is TGTGCCACCAGCAGAGACGGGACGACTAGTAGGTCCGGGGAGCTGTTTTTT. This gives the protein CATSRDGTTSRSGELFF.

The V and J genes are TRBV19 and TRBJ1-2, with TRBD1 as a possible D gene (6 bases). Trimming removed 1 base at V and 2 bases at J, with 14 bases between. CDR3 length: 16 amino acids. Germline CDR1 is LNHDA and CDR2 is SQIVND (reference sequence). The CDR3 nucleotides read TGTGCCAGTAGTATAGCCCGGACAGAAAAGAACTATGGCTACACCTTC. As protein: CASSIARTEKNYGYTF.

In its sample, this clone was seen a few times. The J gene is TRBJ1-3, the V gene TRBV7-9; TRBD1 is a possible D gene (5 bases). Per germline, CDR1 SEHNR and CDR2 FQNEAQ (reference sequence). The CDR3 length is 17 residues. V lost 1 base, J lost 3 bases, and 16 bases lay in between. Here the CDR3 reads CASSLVSTGRFGNTIYF. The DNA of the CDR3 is TGTGCCAGCAGCTTAGTGTCTACAGGCCGTTTTGGAAACACCATATATTTT.

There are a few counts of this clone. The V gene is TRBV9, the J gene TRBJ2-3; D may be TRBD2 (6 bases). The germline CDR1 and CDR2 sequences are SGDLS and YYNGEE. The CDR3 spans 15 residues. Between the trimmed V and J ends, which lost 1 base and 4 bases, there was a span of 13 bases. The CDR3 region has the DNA TGTGCCAGCAGCGTATCCCCGGGGACTGCAGATACGCAGTATTTT. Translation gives CASSVSPGTADTQYF.

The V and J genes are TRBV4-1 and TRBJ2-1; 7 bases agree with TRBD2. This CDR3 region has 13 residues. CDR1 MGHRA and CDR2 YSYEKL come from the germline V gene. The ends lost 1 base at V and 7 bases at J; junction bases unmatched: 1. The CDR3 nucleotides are TGCGCCAGCAGCCAAGTCGGGAGGAATGAGCAGTTCTTC. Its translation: CASSQVGRNEQFF.

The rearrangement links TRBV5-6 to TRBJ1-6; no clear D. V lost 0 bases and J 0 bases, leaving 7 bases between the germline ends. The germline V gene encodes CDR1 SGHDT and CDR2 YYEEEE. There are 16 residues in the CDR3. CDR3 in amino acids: CASSLDRSSYNSPLHF. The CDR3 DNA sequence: TGTGCCAGCAGCTTGGACAGAAGCTCCTATAATTCACCCCTCCACTTT.

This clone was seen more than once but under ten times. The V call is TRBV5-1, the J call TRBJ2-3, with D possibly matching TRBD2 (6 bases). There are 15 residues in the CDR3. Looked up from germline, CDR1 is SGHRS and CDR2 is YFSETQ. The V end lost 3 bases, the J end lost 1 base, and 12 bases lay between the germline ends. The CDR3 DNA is TGCGCCAGCAGCTACCAGGGCGGGGGCACAGATACGCAGTATTTT. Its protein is CASSYQGGGTDTQYF.

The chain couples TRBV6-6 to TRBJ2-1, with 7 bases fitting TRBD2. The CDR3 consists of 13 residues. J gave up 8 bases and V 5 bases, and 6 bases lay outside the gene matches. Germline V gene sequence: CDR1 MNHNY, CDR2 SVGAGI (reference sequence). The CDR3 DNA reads TGTGCCAGCAGTCTCCCTAGCGGCGATGAGCAGTTCTTC. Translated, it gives CASSLPSGDEQFF.

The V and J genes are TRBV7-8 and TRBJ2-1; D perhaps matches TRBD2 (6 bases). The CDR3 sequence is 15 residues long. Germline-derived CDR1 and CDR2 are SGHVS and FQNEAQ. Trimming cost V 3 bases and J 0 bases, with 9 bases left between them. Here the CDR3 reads CASSFRGISYNEQFF. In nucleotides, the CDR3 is TGTGCCAGCAGCTTCCGGGGGATCTCCTACAATGAGCAGTTCTTC.

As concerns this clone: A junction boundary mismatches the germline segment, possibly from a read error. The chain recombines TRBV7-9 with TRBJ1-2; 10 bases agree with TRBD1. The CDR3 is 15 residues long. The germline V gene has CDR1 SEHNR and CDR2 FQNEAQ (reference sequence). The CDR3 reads CSSSLETGGLSGYTF. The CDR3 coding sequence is TGTTCCAGCAGCTTAGAGACAGGGGGCTTAAGTGGCTACACCTTC.

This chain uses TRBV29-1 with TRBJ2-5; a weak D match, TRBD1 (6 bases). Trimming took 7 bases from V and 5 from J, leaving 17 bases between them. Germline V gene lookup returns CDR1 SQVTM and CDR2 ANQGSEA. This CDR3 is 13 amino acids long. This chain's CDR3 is CSGSTGMGETQYF. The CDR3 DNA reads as TGCAGCGGAAGTACAGGGATGGGGGAGACCCAGTACTTC. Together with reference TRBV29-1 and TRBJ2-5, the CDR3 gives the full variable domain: SAVISQKPSRDICQRGTSLTIQCQVDSQVTMMFWYRQQPGQSLTLIATANQGSEATYESGFVIDKFPISRPNLTFSTLTVSNMSPEDSSIYLCSGSTGMGETQYFGPGTRLLVL.